This T cell receptor beta chain was sequenced in a study of T cell responses to AZD1222 COVID-19 vaccine. Study-level findings and limits: Clonal diversity may have been underestimated in mostly white British donors. Only a handful of AZD1222 recipients, six or seven in all, had baseline seropositivity.

Assay used: immunoSEQ multiplex PCR; TCRdb lists only in-frame clones, some missing. In the table there are about 120,000 clones, about 90% of which are singletons. About this clone itself: Its antigen is as yet unknown.

After removal of 0 bases from V and 8 bases from J, the junction contained 5 bases not matched to a gene. This CDR3 is 14 amino acids long. Germline V gives CDR1 LNHNV, CDR2 YYDKDF (reference sequence). The clonotype originates from an adult in good health. The chain is built from TRBV15 and TRBJ1-1; 8 bases agree with TRBD1. Sequenced material: peripheral blood, taken on day 0 of AZD1222 vaccination. The CDR3 protein is CATSRDYRTGEAFF. The CDR3 DNA is TGTGCCACCAGCAGAGATTATAGGACAGGGGAAGCTTTCTTT.